Described below is a single T cell receptor (beta chain) sequence and its context. These data originate in a study of blood T cell repertoires in COVID-19. Overall study context: Samples came from the United States, Italy and Spain, spanning acute and convalescent COVID-19.

The table came from immunoSEQ multiplex PCR; TCRdb's copy has only in-frame clones and leaves some out. Counted here are 200,000 to 250,000 clones, around 80% occurring once; the ten biggest clones make up over 1.5%. V lost 0 bases, J lost 0 bases, and 7 bases lay in between. The germline gives CDR1 SGHNT, CDR2 YYREEE (reference sequence). The CDR3 has 15 amino acids. This chain links TRBV5-4 with TRBJ2-1; D gene unclear. Sequenced: peripheral blood. The sequence came from a woman older than 75 with acute or convalescent COVID-19. This CDR3 is CASSLVVSSYNEQFF. DNA of the CDR3: TGTGCCAGCAGCTTGGTAGTGAGCTCCTACAATGAGCAGTTCTTC.